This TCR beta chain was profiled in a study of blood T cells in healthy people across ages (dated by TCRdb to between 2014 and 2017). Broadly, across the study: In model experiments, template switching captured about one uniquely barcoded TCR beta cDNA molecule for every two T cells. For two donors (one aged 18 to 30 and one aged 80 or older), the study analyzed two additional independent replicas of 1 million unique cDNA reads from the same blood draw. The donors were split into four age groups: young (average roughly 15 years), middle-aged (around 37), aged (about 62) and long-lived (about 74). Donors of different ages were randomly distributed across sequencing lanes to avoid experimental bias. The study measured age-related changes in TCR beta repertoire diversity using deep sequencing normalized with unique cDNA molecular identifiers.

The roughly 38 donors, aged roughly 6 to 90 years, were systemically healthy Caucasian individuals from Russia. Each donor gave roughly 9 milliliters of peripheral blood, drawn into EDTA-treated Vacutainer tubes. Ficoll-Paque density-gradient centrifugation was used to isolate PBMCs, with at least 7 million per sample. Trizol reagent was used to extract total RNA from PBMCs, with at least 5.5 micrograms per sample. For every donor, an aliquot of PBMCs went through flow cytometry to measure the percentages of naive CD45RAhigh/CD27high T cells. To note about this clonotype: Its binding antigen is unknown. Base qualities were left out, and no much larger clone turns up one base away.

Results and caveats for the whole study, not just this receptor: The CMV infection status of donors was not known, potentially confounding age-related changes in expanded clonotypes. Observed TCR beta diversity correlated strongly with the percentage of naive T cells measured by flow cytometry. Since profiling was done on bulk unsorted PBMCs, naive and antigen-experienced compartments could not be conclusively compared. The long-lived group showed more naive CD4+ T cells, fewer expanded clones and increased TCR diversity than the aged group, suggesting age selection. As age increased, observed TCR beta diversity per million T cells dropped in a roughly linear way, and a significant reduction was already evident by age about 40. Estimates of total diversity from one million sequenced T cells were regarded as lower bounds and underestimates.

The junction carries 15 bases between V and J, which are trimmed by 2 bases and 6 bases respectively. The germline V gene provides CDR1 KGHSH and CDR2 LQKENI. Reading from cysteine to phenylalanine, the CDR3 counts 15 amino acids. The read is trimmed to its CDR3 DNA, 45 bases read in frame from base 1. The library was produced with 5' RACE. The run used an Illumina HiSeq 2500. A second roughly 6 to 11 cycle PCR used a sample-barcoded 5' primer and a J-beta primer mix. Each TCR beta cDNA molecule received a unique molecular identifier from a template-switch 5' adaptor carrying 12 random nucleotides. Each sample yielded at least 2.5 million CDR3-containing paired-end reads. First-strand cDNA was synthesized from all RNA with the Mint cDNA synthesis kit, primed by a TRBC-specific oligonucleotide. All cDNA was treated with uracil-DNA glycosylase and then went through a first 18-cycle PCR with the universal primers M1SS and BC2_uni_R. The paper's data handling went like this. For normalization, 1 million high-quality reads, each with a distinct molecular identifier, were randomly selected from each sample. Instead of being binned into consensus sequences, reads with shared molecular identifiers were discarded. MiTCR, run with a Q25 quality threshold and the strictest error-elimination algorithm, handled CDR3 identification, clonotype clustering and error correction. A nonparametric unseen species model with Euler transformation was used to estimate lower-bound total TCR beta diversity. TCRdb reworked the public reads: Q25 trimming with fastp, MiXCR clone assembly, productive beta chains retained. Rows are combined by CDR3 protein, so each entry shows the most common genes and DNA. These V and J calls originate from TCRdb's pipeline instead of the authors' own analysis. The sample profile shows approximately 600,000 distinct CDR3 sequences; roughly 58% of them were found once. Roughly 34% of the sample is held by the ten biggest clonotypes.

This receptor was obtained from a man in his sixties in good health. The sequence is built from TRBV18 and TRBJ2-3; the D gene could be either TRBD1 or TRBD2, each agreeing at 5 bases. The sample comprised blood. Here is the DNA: TGTGCCAGCTCACCATCAGCCGGGACCGTGGATACGCAGTATTTT. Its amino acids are CASSPSAGTVDTQYF.